This T cell receptor beta chain was recovered during a study of cytomegalovirus exposure and HLA in healthy donors. PCR was performed using 60 Vbeta and 13 Jbeta primers. This table comes from immunoSEQ multiplex PCR, and its TCRdb copy is limited to in-frame clones, with some not included. The sample carries some 150,000 clones, approximately 80% recorded once. The CDR3 has 18 residues. V lost 0 bases and J 4 bases, leaving 21 bases between the germline ends. Germline lookup yields CDR1 SGHDN and CDR2 FVKESK. Specimen: PBMCs. V and J are TRBV14 and TRBJ2-5, with D maybe TRBD2 (5 bases). The receptor was isolated from a young man in good health and CMV-seropositive. The CDR3 coding sequence is TGTGCCAGCAGCCAAGAATCATGGGGAACTCCGGGGTCAGAGACCCAGTACTTC. This sequence encodes CASSQESWGTPGSETQYF.